Below, one T cell receptor beta chain is given with its context. Its antigen is undetermined. This record belongs to a study of T-cell memory formation after mild COVID-19. V lost 7 bases to trimming and J lost 3 bases, with 15 bases between them. Germline V gives CDR1 MNHEY, CDR2 SVGAGI. CDR3 size: 14 residues. TCRdb re-analysed the 5' RACE reads in MiXCR, keeping a single row per CDR3 protein. The sample includes 470,000 or so distinct CDR3 sequences, 15% to 25% seen only once; the top ten take around 9.2%. Overall study results and limits: Some responding clones appeared in pre-infection memory, suggesting cross-reactive memory joined.

Specimen: PBMCs or a T cell subset sorted from them (not recorded which). The chain uses TRBV6-5 and TRBJ1-1; D is perhaps TRBD1 (6 bases). This TCR was sampled from an adult woman who had mild COVID-19 (a few samples of this study predate the infection). Cell type and time point are not known. The CDR3 reads CASTRGASDTEAFF. CDR3 nucleotides: TGTGCCAGCACCCGGGGGGCATCCGACACTGAAGCTTTCTTT.